This T cell receptor (beta chain) was sequenced during a study of vaccination effects on CD4 cells after COVID-19. About the research overall: ViraFEST expansion of antigen-specific CD4+ T cells with viral peptide pools preceded sequencing. After vaccination, a few convalescent patients were sampled at early and late time points.

Using immunoSEQ multiplex PCR, the repertoire was profiled, and TCRdb retains in-frame clones only, with some absent. The table records 40,000 to 45,000 clones, more than 65% of them present only once. Looked up from germline, CDR1 is SGHRS and CDR2 is YFSETQ. V was pared by 2 bases and J by 4 bases, with 2 bases of the junction left unmatched. This CDR3 is built from 16 residues. Following 10 days of culture, CD4+ T cells were isolated. Convalescent patients had PCR-confirmed SARS-CoV-2 infection between March and December 2020. Participants got two doses of BNT162b2 or mRNA-1273 vaccine. On days 3 and 7, fresh IL-2 medium replaced half the medium. This clone was picked up a small number of times. Antigen specificity is unknown.

Sequenced material: CD4+ T cells from PBMCs cultured without peptide, taken after COVID-19 vaccination. V usage is TRBV5-1 and J usage is TRBJ2-2; 13 bases are a match to TRBD2. This clonotype was obtained from a human donor who had a prior SARS-CoV-2 infection. In DNA, the CDR3 is TGCGCCAGCAGCTTTACTAGCGGGAGGGTCACCGGGGAGCTGTTTTTT. Translation: CASSFTSGRVTGELFF.